The clone carrying this T cell receptor (beta chain) occurred a few times. As yet, its antigen is unknown. These data are taken from a study of early stage breast cancer tumors. Overall study context: ER+/PR+/HER2- status applied to about 70% of the 16 invasive breast tumors.

General study findings and limits: Tumor and normal breast were distinguished via blood comparison in 14 of 16 patients.

Each sample had two DNA replicates, 0.5 ug blood or roughly 1.4 ug tissue. Produced via immunoSEQ multiplex PCR; TCRdb's table is partial and in-frame only. The sample records under 20,000 clones, around four fifths being singletons. V shed 4 bases and J shed 3 bases, with 12 bases lying between them. Germline CDR1 is SNHLY and CDR2 is FYNNEI. CDR3 size: 14 residues. This TCR came from a person aged 70 to 79 with breast cancer. This chain joins TRBV2 and TRBJ1-1; D possibly corresponds to TRBD1 (5 bases). Sequencing input: blood. CDR3 bases: TGTGCCAGCAGTGCGGTAACGGGGGACACTGAAGCTTTCTTT. Protein: CASSAVTGDTEAFF.